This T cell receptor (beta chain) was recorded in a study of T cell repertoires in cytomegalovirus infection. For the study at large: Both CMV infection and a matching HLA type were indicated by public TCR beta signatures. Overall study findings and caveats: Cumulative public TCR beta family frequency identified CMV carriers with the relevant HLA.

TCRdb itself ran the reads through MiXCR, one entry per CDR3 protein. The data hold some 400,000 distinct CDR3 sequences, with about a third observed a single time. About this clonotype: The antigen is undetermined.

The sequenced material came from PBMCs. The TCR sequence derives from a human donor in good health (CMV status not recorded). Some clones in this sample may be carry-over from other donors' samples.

The CDR3, as DNA: TGTGCCAGCAGGGACTTCGCGGGACCGAACACTGAAGCTTTCTTT. It yields the protein CASRDFAGPNTEAFF. The chain carries TRBV2 and TRBJ1-1, with a weak D call TRBD1 (5 bases). This CDR3 spans 15 amino acids. Germline CDR1 and CDR2: SNHLY and FYNNEI. V was cut by 6 bases and J by 1 base, with 15 bases left in between. The full variable domain, in which reference TRBV2 and TRBJ1-1 provide the parts outside the CDR3, is EPEVTQTPSHQVTQMGQEVILRCVPISNHLYFYWYRQILGQKVEFLVSFYNNEISEKSEIFDDQFSVERPDGSNFTLKIRSTKLEDSAMYFCASRDFAGPNTEAFFGQGTRLTVV.